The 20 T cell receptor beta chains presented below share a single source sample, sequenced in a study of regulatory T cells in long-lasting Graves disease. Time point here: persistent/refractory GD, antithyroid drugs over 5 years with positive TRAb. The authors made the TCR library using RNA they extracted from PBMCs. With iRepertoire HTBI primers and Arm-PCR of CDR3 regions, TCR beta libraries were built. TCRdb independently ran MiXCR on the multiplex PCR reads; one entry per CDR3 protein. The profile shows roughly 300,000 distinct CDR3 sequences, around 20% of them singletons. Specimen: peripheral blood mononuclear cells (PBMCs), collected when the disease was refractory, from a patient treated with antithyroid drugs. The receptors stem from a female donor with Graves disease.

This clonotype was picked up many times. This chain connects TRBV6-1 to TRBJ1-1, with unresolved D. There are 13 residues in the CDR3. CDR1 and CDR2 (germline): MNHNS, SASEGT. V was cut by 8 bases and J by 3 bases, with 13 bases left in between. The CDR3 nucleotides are TGTGCCAGCTGGGGTTTCACCGACACTGAAGCTTTCTTT. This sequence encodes CASWGFTDTEAFF.

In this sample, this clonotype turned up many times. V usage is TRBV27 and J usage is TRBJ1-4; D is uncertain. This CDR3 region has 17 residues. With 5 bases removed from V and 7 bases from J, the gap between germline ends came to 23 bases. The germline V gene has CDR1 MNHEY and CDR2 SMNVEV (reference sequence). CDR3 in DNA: TGTGCCAGCAGTACCCGGCCAGCTACAGCGGTGTTTGAAAAACTGTTTTTT. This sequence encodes CASSTRPATAVFEKLFF.

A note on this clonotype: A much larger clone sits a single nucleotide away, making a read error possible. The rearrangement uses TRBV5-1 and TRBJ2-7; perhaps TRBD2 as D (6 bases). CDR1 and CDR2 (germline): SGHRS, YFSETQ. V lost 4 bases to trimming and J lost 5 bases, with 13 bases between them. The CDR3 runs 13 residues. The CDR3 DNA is TGCGCCAGCAGCCCGGGGACTGCCGACGAGCAGTACTTC. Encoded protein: CASSPGTADEQYF.

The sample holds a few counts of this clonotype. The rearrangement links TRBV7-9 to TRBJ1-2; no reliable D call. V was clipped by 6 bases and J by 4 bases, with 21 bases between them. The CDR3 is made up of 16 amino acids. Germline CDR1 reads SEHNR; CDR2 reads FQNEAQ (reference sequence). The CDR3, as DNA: TGTGCCAGCAGTCTCCTCTCGAACCAGAAGTTCTATGGCTACACCTTC. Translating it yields CASSLLSNQKFYGYTF.

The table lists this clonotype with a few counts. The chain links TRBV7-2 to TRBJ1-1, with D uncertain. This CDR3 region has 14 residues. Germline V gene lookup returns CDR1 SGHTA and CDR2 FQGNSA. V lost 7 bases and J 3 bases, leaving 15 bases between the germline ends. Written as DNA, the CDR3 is TGTGCCAGCACCCTCTTGGGCAAGGACACTGAAGCTTTCTTT. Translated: CASTLLGKDTEAFF.

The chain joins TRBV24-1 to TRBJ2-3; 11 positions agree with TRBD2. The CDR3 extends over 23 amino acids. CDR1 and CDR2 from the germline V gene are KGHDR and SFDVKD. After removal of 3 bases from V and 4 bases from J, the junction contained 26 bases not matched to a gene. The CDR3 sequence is CATSDRLAGSHSHATRGADTQYF. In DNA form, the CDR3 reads TGTGCCACCAGTGATAGACTAGCGGGAAGCCACAGTCACGCCACAAGGGGGGCAGATACGCAGTATTTT.

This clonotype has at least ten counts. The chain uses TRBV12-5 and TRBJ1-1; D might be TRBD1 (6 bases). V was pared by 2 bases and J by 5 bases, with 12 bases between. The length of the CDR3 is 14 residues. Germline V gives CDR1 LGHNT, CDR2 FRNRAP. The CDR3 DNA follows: TGTGCTAGTGGTTTGACCCGAGGGGGGACTGAAGCTTTCTTT. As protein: CASGLTRGGTEAFF.

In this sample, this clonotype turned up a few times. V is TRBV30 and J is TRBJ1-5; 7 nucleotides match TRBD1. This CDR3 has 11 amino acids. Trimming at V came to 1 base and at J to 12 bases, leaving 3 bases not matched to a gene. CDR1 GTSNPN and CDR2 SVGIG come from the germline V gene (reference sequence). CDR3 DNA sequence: TGTGCCTGGAGTGATACAGGGGACCAGCATTTT. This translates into CAWSDTGDQHF.

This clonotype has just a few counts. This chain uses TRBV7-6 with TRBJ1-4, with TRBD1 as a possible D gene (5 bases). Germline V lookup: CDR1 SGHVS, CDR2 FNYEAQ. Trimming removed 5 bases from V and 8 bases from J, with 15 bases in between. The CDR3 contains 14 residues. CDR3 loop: CASSQGVVGEKLFF. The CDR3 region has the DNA TGTGCCAGCAGCCAGGGTGTGGTGGGGGAAAAACTGTTTTTT.

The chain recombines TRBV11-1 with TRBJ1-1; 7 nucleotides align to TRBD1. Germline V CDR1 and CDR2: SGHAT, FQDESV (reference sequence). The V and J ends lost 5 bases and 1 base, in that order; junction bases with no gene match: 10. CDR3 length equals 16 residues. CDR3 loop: CASSRTGARGNTEAFF. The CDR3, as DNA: TGTGCCAGCAGCCGCACAGGGGCGCGGGGGAACACTGAAGCTTTCTTT.

As DNA, the CDR3 is TGTGCCAGTAGTTTCACCGGGACAGGGCGCACCTCAACTAATGAAAAACTGTTTTTT. Translating gives CASSFTGTGRTSTNEKLFF. V and J are TRBV19 and TRBJ1-4, with 9 bases matching TRBD1. V shed 5 bases, J shed 0 bases, and the junction held 13 bases outside the gene matches. This CDR3 region has 19 residues. Germline CDR1 and CDR2: LNHDA and SQIVND (reference sequence).

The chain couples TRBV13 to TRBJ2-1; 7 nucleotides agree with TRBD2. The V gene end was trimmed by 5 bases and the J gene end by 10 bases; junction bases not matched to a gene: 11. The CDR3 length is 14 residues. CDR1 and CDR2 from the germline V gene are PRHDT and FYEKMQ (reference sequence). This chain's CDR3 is CASSVDREGLEQFF. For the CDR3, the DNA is TGTGCCAGCAGCGTAGATAGGGAGGGCCTGGAGCAGTTCTTC. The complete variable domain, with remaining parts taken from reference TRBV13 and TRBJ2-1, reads AAGVIQSPRHLIKEKRETATLKCYPIPRHDTVYWYQQGPGQDPQFLISFYEKMQSDKGSIPDRFSAQQFSDYHSELNMSSLELGDSALYFCASSVDREGLEQFFGPGTRLTVL.

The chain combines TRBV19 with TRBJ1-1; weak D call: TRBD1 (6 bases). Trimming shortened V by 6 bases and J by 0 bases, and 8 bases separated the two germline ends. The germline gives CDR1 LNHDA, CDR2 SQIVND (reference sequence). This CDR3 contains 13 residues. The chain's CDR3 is CASRQGMNTEAFF. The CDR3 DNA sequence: TGTGCCAGTAGACAGGGAATGAACACTGAAGCTTTCTTT. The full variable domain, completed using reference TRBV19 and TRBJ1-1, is DGGITQSPKYLFRKEGQNVTLSCEQNLNHDAMYWYRQDPGQGLRLIYYSQIVNDFQKGDIAEGYSVSREKKESFPLTVTSAQKNPTAFYLCASRQGMNTEAFFGQGTRLTVV.

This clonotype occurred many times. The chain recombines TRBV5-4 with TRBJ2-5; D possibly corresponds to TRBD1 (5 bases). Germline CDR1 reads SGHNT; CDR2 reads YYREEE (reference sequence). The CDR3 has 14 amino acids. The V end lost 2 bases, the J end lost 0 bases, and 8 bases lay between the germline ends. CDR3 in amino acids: CASSLPGYQETQYF. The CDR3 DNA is TGTGCCAGCAGCTTACCAGGGTACCAAGAGACCCAGTACTTC. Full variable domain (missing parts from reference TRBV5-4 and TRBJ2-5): ETGVTQSPTHLIKTRGQQVTLRCSSQSGHNTVSWYQQALGQGPQFIFQYYREEENGRGNFPPRFSGLQFPNYSSELNVNALELDDSALYLCASSLPGYQETQYFGPGTRLLVL.

This chain's CDR3 is CSATQETQYF. The CDR3 DNA follows: TGCAGTGCTACCCAAGAGACCCAGTACTTC. The chain recombines TRBV20-1 with TRBJ2-5; D remains ambiguous. Germline V gives CDR1 DFQATT, CDR2 SNEGSKA (reference sequence). The CDR3 runs 10 residues. Trimming cost V 4 bases and J 1 base, with 1 base left between them.

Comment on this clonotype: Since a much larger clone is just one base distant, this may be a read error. The CDR3 bases are TGTGCCAGCAGCTTCGGACAGCGCTACGAGCAGTACTTC. It translates to CASSFGQRYEQYF. The V and J genes are TRBV7-2 and TRBJ2-7; tentative D call: TRBD1 (6 bases). CDR1 SGHTA and CDR2 FQGNSA come from the germline V gene. This CDR3 spans 13 amino acids. V lost 3 bases, J lost 3 bases, and 9 bases lay in between. Full variable domain (outside the CDR3, taken from reference TRBV7-2 and TRBJ2-7): GAGVSQSPSNKVTEKGKDVELRCDPISGHTALYWYRQSLGQGLEFLIYFQGNSAPDKSGLPSDRFSAERTGGSVSTLTIQRTQQEDSAVYLCASSFGQRYEQYFGPGTRLTVT.

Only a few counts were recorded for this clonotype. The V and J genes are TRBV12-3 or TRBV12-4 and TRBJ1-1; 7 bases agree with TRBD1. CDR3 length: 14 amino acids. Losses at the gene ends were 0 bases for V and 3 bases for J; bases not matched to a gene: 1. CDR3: CASSLARGDTEAFF. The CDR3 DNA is TGTGCCAGCAGTTTAGCCAGGGGGGACACTGAAGCTTTCTTT.

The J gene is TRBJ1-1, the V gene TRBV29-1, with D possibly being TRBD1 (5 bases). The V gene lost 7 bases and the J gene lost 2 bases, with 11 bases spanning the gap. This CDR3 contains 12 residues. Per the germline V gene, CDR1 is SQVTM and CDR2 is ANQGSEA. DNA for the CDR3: TGCAGCGCGGGTGACAGCAACACTGAAGCTTTCTTT. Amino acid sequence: CSAGDSNTEAFF.

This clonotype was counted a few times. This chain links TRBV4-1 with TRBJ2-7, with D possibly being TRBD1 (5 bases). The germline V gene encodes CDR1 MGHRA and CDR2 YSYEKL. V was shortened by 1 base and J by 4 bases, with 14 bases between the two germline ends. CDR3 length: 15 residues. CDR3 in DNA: TGCGCCAGCAGCCAAGCGAGACAGAGTAAATACGAGCAGTACTTC. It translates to CASSQARQSKYEQYF.

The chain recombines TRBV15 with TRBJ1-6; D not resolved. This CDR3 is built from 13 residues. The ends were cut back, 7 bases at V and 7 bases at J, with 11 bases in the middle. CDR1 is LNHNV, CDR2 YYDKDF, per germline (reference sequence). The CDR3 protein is CATNGNLNSPLHF. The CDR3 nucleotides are TGTGCCACCAACGGTAACCTGAATTCACCCCTCCACTTT.